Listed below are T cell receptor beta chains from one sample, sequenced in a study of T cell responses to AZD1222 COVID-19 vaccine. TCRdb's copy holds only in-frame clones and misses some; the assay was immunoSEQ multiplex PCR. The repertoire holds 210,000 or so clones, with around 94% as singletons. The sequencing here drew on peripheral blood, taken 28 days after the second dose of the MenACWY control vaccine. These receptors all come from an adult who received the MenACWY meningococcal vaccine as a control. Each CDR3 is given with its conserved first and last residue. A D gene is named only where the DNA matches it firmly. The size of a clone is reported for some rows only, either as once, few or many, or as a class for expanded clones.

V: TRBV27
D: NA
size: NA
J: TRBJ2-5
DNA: TGTGCCAGCAGAAACGGCTTGGAGACCCAGTACTTC
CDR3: CASRNGLETQYF

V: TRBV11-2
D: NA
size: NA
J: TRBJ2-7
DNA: TGTGCCAGCAGTTCCGCCTACGAGCAGTACTTC
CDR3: CASSSAYEQYF

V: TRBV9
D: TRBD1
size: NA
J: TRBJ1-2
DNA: TGTGCCAGCAGCCCAACTTGGGGGGACAGTTACTATGGCTACACCTTC
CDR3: CASSPTWGDSYYGYTF

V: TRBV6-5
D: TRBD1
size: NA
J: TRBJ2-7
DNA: TGTGCCAGCAGTCCCCAGACAGGGTCCTACGAGCAGTACTTC
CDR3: CASSPQTGSYEQYF

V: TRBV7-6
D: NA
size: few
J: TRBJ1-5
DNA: TGTGCCAGCAGCTTAGGGGGGAGCGGCAATCAGCCCCAGCATTTT
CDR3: CASSLGGSGNQPQHF

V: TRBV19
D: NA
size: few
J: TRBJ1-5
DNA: TGTGCCAGTAGTATAGGGTACAGGAGTCGCAATCAGCCCCAGCATTTT
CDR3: CASSIGYRSRNQPQHF

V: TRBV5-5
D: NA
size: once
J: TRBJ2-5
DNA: TGTGCCAGCAGCTTAGGGGGTTGGGGGCAAGAGACCCAGTACTTC
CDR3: CASSLGGWGQETQYF

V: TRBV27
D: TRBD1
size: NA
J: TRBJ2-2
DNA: TGTGCCAGCAGCCCTCGACAGGGGGCGAACACCGGGGAGCTGTTTTTT
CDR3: CASSPRQGANTGELFF

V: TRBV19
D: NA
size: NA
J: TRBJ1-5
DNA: TGTGCCAGTAGTACCCTAAATCAGCCCCAGCATTTT
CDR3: CASSTLNQPQHF

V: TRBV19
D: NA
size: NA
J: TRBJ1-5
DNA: TGTGCCAGTCACCGGACCGGGCAATTGGTCGATCAGCCCCAGCATTTT
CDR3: CASHRTGQLVDQPQHF

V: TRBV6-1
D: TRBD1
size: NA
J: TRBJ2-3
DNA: TGTGCCAGCAGTGTGGGACAGACTGCTAGCACAGATACGCAGTATTTT
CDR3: CASSVGQTASTDTQYF

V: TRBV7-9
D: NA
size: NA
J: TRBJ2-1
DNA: TGTGCCAGCAGCTTAGGAGGGCTAGGGGTTGAGCAGTTCTTC
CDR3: CASSLGGLGVEQFF

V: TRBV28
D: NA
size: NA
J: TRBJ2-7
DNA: TGTGCCAGCAGTCACCTAGACCCAACAGGGGACGCGGGAACGCGGCAGTACTTC
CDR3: CASSHLDPTGDAGTRQYF

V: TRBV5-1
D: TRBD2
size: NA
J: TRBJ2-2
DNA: TGCGCCAGCAGCTTGGGGAGCGGGGGACTTACCGGGGAGCTGTTTTTT
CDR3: CASSLGSGGLTGELFF

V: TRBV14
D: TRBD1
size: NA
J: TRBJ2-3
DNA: TGTGCCAGCAGCCAAACCGGGACAGGGGAGACAGATACGCAGTATTTT
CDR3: CASSQTGTGETDTQYF

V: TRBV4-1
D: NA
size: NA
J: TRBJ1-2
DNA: TGCGCCAGCAGCCAACCAGGGAACTATGGCTACACCTTC
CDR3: CASSQPGNYGYTF

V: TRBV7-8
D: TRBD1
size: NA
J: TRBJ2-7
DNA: TGTGCCAGCAGCTTGGAGTCCCGGGACAGGGATAATTCCTACGAGCAGTACTTC
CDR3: CASSLESRDRDNSYEQYF

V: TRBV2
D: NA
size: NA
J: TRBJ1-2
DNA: TGTGCCACTTGCGGGGGAGGTAGCTACACCTTC
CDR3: CATCGGGSYTF

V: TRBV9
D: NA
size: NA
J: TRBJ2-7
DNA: TGTGCCAGCAGCGCCGGGACGACAGTAGGGAGTTACGAGCAGTACTTC
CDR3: CASSAGTTVGSYEQYF

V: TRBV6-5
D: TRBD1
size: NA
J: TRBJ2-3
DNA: TGTGCCAGCACCGAAGGGCAGGGGGTCTGGGATACGCAGTATTTT
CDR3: CASTEGQGVWDTQYF

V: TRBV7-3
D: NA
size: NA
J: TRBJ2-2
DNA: TGTGCCAGCAGCTTAGATCGGGTTTTCGGGGAGCTGTTTTTT
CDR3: CASSLDRVFGELFF

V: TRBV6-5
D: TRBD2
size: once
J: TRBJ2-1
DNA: TGTGCCAGCAGTCGGCGGGGGGAAAATCAGTTCTTC
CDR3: CASSRRGENQFF

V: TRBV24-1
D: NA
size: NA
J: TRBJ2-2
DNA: TGTGCCACCAGTCCGGGGGCGCTCGACACCGGGGAGCTGTTTTTT
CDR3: CATSPGALDTGELFF

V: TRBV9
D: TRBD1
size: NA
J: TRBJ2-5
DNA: TGTGCCAGCAGCGTAGAACCGGGACAGGGGGAGACCCAGTACTTC
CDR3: CASSVEPGQGETQYF

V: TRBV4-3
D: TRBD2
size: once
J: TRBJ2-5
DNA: TGCGCCAGCAGCCAAGATATTAGCGGGGATAGGGAGACCCAGTACTTC
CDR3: CASSQDISGDRETQYF

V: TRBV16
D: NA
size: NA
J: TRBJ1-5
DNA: TGTGCCAGCAGCCAAAGGAATCAGCCCCAGCATTTT
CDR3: CASSQRNQPQHF